These 17 T cell receptor beta chains were all obtained from the same sample, sequenced in a study of T-cell reconstitution after alpha-beta-depleted transplantation in children. Preparation of the TCRbeta library involved a method that used unique molecular identifiers. TCRdb independently ran MiXCR on the PCR reads; one entry per CDR3 protein. The sample holds more than 400,000 distinct CDR3 sequences, about 10% seen once. Sequenced here: PBMCs, mostly from graft donor cells, sampled 180 days after TCRalphabeta/CD19-depleted stem cell transplant. The receptors were sampled from a female patient between 2 and 15 years old who had a stem cell transplant for aplastic anemia, so the T cells may come from the graft donor.

This chain joins TRBV28 and TRBJ1-1; D is undetermined. Trimming shortened V by 0 bases and J by 1 base, and 9 bases separated the two germline ends. Germline-derived CDR1 and CDR2 are MDHEN and SYDVKM. The CDR3 is 15 residues long. The chain's CDR3 is CASSLWQSRNTEAFF. CDR3 bases: TGTGCCAGCAGTTTATGGCAGAGCCGGAACACTGAAGCTTTCTTT.

The chain carries TRBV23-1 and TRBJ1-5; the D gene is possibly TRBD1 (5 bases). TRBV23-1 is identified as an open reading frame with a role that is uncertain. This CDR3 region has 18 residues. Trimming removed 0 bases from V and 2 bases from J, with 17 bases in between. Here the CDR3 DNA reads TGCGCCAGCAGTCAATCTCGCGGGGGACTTGGGGGCAATCAGCCCCAGCATTTT. This encodes CASSQSRGGLGGNQPQHF.

The rearrangement uses TRBV5-6 and TRBJ2-3, with TRBD2 matching 7 bases. CDR1 is SGHDT and CDR2 is YYEEEE in the germline V gene. Unmatched junction bases numbered 3, after V lost 2 bases and J lost 3 bases. This CDR3 comprises 14 residues. CDR3 protein: CASSFYGGTDTQYF. Written as DNA, the CDR3 is TGTGCCAGCAGCTTTTACGGGGGGACAGATACGCAGTATTTT.

This clonotype has a handful of counts. The chain joins TRBV7-2 to TRBJ2-3, with D possibly matching TRBD2 (6 bases). The CDR3 extends over 16 amino acids. The V and J ends lost 1 base and 4 bases respectively, with 15 bases between them. Looked up from germline, CDR1 is SGHTA and CDR2 is FQGNSA. This CDR3 reads CASSLGGGVRSDTQYF. The CDR3 DNA reads as TGTGCCAGCAGCTTAGGGGGCGGGGTGCGGTCAGATACGCAGTATTTT.

J is TRBJ2-1 and V is TRBV5-1; 10 positions match TRBD2. This CDR3 has 17 amino acids. The germline V gene has CDR1 SGHRS and CDR2 YFSETQ. The J segment lost 8 bases and the V segment lost 7 bases, leaving 18 bases of the junction unmatched. This CDR3 reads CASRSASGGFRTHEQFF. CDR3 DNA sequence: TGCGCCAGCCGGAGTGCTAGCGGGGGCTTTCGTACCCATGAGCAGTTCTTC.

As for this clonotype: Germline is not matched at one junction end, which may reflect a read error. The chain links TRBV4-2 to TRBJ2-7, with D possibly matching TRBD1 (6 bases). The germline V gene has CDR1 LGHNA and CDR2 YNFKEQ. CDR3 length: 15 amino acids. The CDR3, as DNA: TGTGCCAGCAGCCAACTGGGACAAGTTCCCTACGCGCAGTACTTC. It is translated as CASSQLGQVPYAQYF.

The chain employs TRBV6-5 and TRBJ2-7; the match to TRBD2 covers 12 bases. The ends lost 4 bases at V and 2 bases at J; junction bases unmatched: 0. This CDR3 has 14 residues. The germline V gene encodes CDR1 MNHEY and CDR2 SVGAGI. The CDR3 DNA is TGTGCCAGCAGTTCTAGCGGGAGGGCCTACGAGCAGTACGTC. Translated: CASSSSGRAYEQYV.

This clonotype was observed a few times. This sequence joins TRBV6-2 or TRBV6-3 and TRBJ2-7; 14 positions match TRBD2. CDR3 length: 19 residues. The V segment lost 5 bases and the J segment 3 bases; nucleotides outside the gene matches: 15. The germline gives CDR1 MNHEY, CDR2 SVGEGT. CDR3 region: CASSPTSGRAISGLYEQYV. The CDR3 region has the DNA TGTGCCAGCAGTCCGACTAGCGGGAGGGCCATTTCAGGGCTCTACGAGCAGTACGTC.

The sample holds many counts of this clonotype. The rearrangement links TRBV6-2 or TRBV6-3 to TRBJ2-2; tentatively, D is TRBD1 or TRBD2 (5 bases each). From germline, CDR1 is MNHEY and CDR2 SVGEGT. The CDR3 is 16 residues long. V lost 5 bases, J lost 0 bases, and 13 bases lay in between. CDR3 sequence (DNA): TGTGCCAGCAGTGGTCCCGGGACCACGAACACCGGGGAGCTGTTTTTT. The encoded protein is CASSGPGTTNTGELFF.

This clonotype was counted only a few times. The J gene is TRBJ1-1, the V gene TRBV29-1; the D gene is possibly TRBD1 (6 bases). CDR3 length: 11 amino acids. Germline CDR1 SQVTM, CDR2 ANQGSEA. Deletions cut 3 bases from V and 10 bases from J, with 12 bases between. The CDR3 region has the DNA TGCAGCGTTGAGAAACAGGGTAGAGCTTTCTTT. Amino acid sequence: CSVEKQGRAFF.

This clonotype has just a few counts. This sequence joins TRBV12-3 or TRBV12-4 and TRBJ2-3, with TRBD2 identical over 9 bases. Losses at the gene ends were 5 bases for V and 6 bases for J; bases not matched to a gene: 15. This CDR3 comprises 17 residues. For the CDR3, the DNA is TGTGCCAGCAGTCTCTGGGGGGTAGCGGGAGTGCAGGATACGCAGTATTTT. It codes for CASSLWGVAGVQDTQYF.

This clonotype was observed a few times. The CDR3 sequence: CSARDMAGPNQPQHF. DNA of the CDR3: TGCAGTGCTAGAGATATGGCAGGGCCAAATCAGCCCCAGCATTTT. The J gene is TRBJ1-5, the V gene TRBV20-1, with D perhaps TRBD1 (5 bases). This CDR3 has 15 amino acids. V lost 0 bases to trimming and J lost 4 bases, with 13 bases between them. Germline lookup yields CDR1 DFQATT and CDR2 SNEGSKA (reference sequence).

This clonotype was seen a few times. This chain uses TRBV12-3 or TRBV12-4 with TRBJ2-5; 9 bases align to TRBD1. Trimming took 6 bases from V and 5 from J; bases not matched to a gene: 7. This CDR3 is built from 14 residues. The CDR3, as DNA: TGTGCCAGCAGATTAACAGGGGGCGAGGAGACCCAGTACTTC. This gives the protein CASRLTGGEETQYF.

This clonotype was detected a few times. J is TRBJ1-1 and V is TRBV20-1, with 7 bases that match TRBD1. The germline gives CDR1 DFQATT, CDR2 SNEGSKA (reference sequence). Trimming removed 4 bases from V and 6 bases from J; junction bases left unmatched: 8. The CDR3 contains 13 residues. The CDR3 sequence is CSAITGDGPEAFF. CDR3 coding DNA: TGCAGTGCTATTACAGGGGATGGGCCTGAAGCTTTCTTT.

The chain combines TRBV5-1 with TRBJ1-4, with a possible D match to TRBD1 (5 bases). Looked up from germline, CDR1 is SGHRS and CDR2 is YFSETQ. Trimming removed 2 bases at V and 12 bases at J, with 23 bases between. This CDR3 comprises 16 residues. The DNA for the CDR3 is TGCGCCAGCAGCTTCGGGACGGCTCAACCTCGGGGGGAACTGTTTTTT. Amino acids: CASSFGTAQPRGELFF.

This chain uses TRBV12-3 or TRBV12-4 with TRBJ2-2; TRBD1 or TRBD2 may be the D gene (6 bases each). The CDR3 is 15 residues long. Trimming stripped 6 bases from V and 3 bases from J, with 14 bases between. CDR3 DNA sequence: TGTGCCAGCAGCCCCGGAGGGGGGTACACCGGGGAGCTGTTTTTT. Its protein product is CASSPGGGYTGELFF.

This clonotype was found many times. The genes are TRBV6-2 or TRBV6-3 and TRBJ2-1, with TRBD2 matching over 9 bases. Germline loops: CDR1 MNHEY, CDR2 SVGEGT. The trim removed 10 bases at V and 4 bases at J, leaving 11 bases unmatched. The CDR3 loop spans 15 amino acids. The CDR3 reads CAIGFSGSSYNEQFF. Here the CDR3 DNA reads TGTGCCATCGGTTTTAGCGGGAGTAGTTACAATGAGCAGTTCTTC.